This T cell receptor (beta chain) is from a study of blood T cell repertoires in COVID-19. Measured with immunoSEQ multiplex PCR; TCRdb has only the in-frame clones, and not every one. The sample yields tens of thousands of clones, approximately 90% seen once. This clone was detected once. Material for sequencing was peripheral blood. The source of this sequence is a man between 60 and 70 years old with acute or convalescent COVID-19.

CDR3 DNA: TGTGCCAGCAGCCCCCTTCGTCAGGTCTCTAGCAATCAGCCCCAGCATTTT. It yields the protein CASSPLRQVSSNQPQHF. V usage is TRBV5-8 and J usage is TRBJ1-5; no firm D call. The CDR3 covers 17 residues. Germline assignment: CDR1 SGHTS and CDR2 YDEGEE. Trimming shortened V by 4 bases and J by 0 bases, and 17 bases separated the two germline ends.